Below, 6 T cell receptor beta chains from the same sample are listed, as sequenced in a study of OX40 agonist ivuxolimab in advanced cancers. Sequencing used immunoSEQ multiplex PCR; TCRdb keeps in-frame clones, though not all of them. This table has 45,000 to 70,000 clones, more than 70% appearing once. The sample in question was CD4+ or CD8+ T cells sorted from blood, obtained in a trial of the OX40 agonist ivuxolimab. These receptors all come from an adult with an advanced solid tumor such as melanoma, head and neck, liver or kidney cancer.

By sample fraction, this clone is medium-sized. V gene TRBV6-1 combines with J gene TRBJ2-7; TRBD1 might be the D (6 bases). V lost 3 bases, J lost 1 base, and 16 bases lay in between. This CDR3 is 16 amino acids long. Germline V gene data show CDR1 as MNHNS and CDR2 as SASEGT. This CDR3 is CASSDLDRPVSYEQYF. The CDR3 nucleotides are TGTGCCAGCAGTGACCTAGACAGGCCGGTGTCCTACGAGCAGTACTTC.

The chain couples TRBV30 to TRBJ1-4; 9 bases map to TRBD1. Germline-derived CDR1 and CDR2 are GTSNPN and SVGIG (reference sequence). J gave up 2 bases and V 2 bases, and 9 bases lay outside the gene matches. This CDR3 spans 17 amino acids. The CDR3 loop reads CAWSHGTGIGTNEKLFF. The CDR3 coding sequence is TGTGCCTGGAGTCATGGGACAGGGATAGGTACTAATGAAAAACTGTTTTTT.

This clone turned up a few times. The chain is built from TRBV5-1 and TRBJ2-3; D gene uncertain. The CDR3 length is 13 residues. V was trimmed by 4 bases and J by 5 bases, leaving 11 bases between them. From germline, CDR1 is SGHRS and CDR2 YFSETQ. The CDR3 loop is CASSLERGDTQYF. The CDR3 DNA sequence: TGCGCCAGCAGCCTGGAGCGTGGAGATACGCAGTATTTT.

The chain uses TRBV5-1 and TRBJ2-5, with D maybe TRBD2 (6 bases). Trimming left V 2 bases short and J 3 bases short, with 14 bases between. CDR1 and CDR2 from the germline V gene are SGHRS and YFSETQ. This CDR3 comprises 15 residues. CDR3 sequence: CASSLTSTKKETQYF. The CDR3 bases are TGCGCCAGCAGCTTAACTAGCACTAAGAAAGAGACCCAGTACTTC.

The chain recombines TRBV19 with TRBJ2-5; 9 nucleotides line up with TRBD1. Trimming cost V 5 bases and J 3 bases; bases outside gene matches: 7. The CDR3 covers 15 residues. Germline-derived CDR1 and CDR2 are LNHDA and SQIVND (reference sequence). The CDR3 sequence: CASSRTGGMEETQYF. The CDR3 nucleotides are TGTGCCAGTAGTCGAACAGGGGGCATGGAAGAGACCCAGTACTTC. Filled out from reference TRBV19 and TRBJ2-5, the complete variable domain reads DGGITQSPKYLFRKEGQNVTLSCEQNLNHDAMYWYRQDPGQGLRLIYYSQIVNDFQKGDIAEGYSVSREKKESFPLTVTSAQKNPTAFYLCASSRTGGMEETQYFGPGTRLLVL.

This rearrangement joins TRBV6-5 to TRBJ1-5; 7 nucleotides align to TRBD1. This CDR3 has 15 residues. The V gene's germline CDR1 is MNHEY and CDR2 SVGAGI. V shed 6 bases and J 0 bases; nucleotides not matched to a gene: 5. DNA for the CDR3: TGTGCCAGCAGGGGACAGCGTTATAGCAATCAGCCCCAGCATTTT. Translating gives CASRGQRYSNQPQHF.